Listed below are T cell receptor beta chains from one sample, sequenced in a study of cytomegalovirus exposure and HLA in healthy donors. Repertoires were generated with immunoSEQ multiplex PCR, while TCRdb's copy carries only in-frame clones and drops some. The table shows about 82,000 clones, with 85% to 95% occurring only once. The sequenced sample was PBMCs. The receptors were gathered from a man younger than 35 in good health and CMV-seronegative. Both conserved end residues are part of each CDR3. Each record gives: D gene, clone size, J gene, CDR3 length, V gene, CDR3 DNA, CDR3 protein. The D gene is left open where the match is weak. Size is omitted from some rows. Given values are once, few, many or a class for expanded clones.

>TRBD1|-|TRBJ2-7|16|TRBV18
TGTGCCAGCTCACCACCAGCCCGGACAGGGATCAACGAGCAGTACTTC
CASSPPARTGINEQYF
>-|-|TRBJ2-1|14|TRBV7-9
TGTGCCAGCAGCTTATCGGAGAACTACAATGAGCAGTTCTTC
CASSLSENYNEQFF
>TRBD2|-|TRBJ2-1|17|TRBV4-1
TGCGCCAGCAGCGCAAGGCACACAGGACTAGCGGGCAATGAGCAGTTCTTC
CASSARHTGLAGNEQFF
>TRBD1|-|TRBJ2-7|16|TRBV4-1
TGCGCCAGCAGCCATCCGGGGACAGGGATCTCCTACGAGCAGTACTTC
CASSHPGTGISYEQYF
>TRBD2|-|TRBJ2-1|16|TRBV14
TGTGCCAGCAGCCATCTAGCGGAGGTAACCTACAATGAGCAGTTCTTC
CASSHLAEVTYNEQFF
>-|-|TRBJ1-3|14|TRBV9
TGTGCCAGCAGCAGACCGGGACTGGGAAACACCATATATTTT
CASSRPGLGNTIYF
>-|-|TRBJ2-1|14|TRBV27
TGTGCCAGCAGTGGCCGGACATTCTACAATGAGCAGTTCTTC
CASSGRTFYNEQFF
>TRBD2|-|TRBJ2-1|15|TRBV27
TGTGCCAGCAGTTTTATAGCGGGAGGGCACAATGAGCAGTTCTTC
CASSFIAGGHNEQFF
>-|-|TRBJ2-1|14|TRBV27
TGTGCCAGCAGCATTAGGAGTCGGTACAATGAGCAGTTCTTC
CASSIRSRYNEQFF
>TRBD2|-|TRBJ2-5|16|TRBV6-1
TGTGCCAGCAGTGAAGCTTCACGGCGGGGGGCCGGGACCCAGTACTTC
CASSEASRRGAGTQYF
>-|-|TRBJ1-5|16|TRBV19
TGTGCCAGTAGTAGCATTCATACAGGTTCCAATCAGCCCCAGCATTTT
CASSSIHTGSNQPQHF
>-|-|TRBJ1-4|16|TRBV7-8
TGTGCCAGCAGCTTCACCGGGGGGTGGGATAATGAAAAACTGTTTTTT
CASSFTGGWDNEKLFF
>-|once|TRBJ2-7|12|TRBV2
TGTGCCAGCAGTGACGGTGGTTCGTGGCAGTACTTC
CASSDGGSWQYF
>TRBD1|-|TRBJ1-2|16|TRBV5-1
TGCGCCAGCAGCGTCGAACAGGGGACGATACCCTATGGCTACACCTTC
CASSVEQGTIPYGYTF
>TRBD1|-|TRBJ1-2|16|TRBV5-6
TGTGCCAGCAGCTTGGTAGGCCGACAGGGGGCAGGTGGCTACACCTTC
CASSLVGRQGAGGYTF
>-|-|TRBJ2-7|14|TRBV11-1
TGTGCCAGCAGCTTAGCGCCAGGCTCCTACGAGCAGTACTTC
CASSLAPGSYEQYF
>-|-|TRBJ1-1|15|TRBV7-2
TGTGCCAGCAGCTTGCGACGGGGAATGTACACTGAAGCTTTCTTT
CASSLRRGMYTEAFF
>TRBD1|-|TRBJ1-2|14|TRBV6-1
TGTGCCACCCACTGGGACAGGGTCCCCTATGGCTACACCTTC
CATHWDRVPYGYTF
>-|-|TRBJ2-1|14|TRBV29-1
TGCAGCGTGAGTGACAGTCCTCAATACAATGAGCAGTTCTTC
CSVSDSPQYNEQFF
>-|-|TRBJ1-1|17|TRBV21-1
TGTGCCAGCAGCAGCGGGACAGGGGTTACAATGAACACTGAAGCTTTCTTT
CASSSGTGVTMNTEAFF
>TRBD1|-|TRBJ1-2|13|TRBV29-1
TGCAGCGTGGGGGGCCAGGGGGCCCTTGGCTACACCTTC
CSVGGQGALGYTF
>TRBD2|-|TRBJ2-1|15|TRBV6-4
TGTGCCAGCAGTGCCCAGCCGACTAGCGTCAATGAGCAGTTCTTC
CASSAQPTSVNEQFF
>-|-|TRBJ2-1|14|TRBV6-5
TGTGCCAGCAGCCGACAGGCCACCTACAATGAGCAGTTCTTC
CASSRQATYNEQFF
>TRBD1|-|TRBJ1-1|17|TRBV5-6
TGTGCCAGCAGTTTTGGACAGGCAGTCCTTCGAAACACTGAAGCTTTCTTT
CASSFGQAVLRNTEAFF
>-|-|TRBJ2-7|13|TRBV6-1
TGTGCCAGCAGTCTAATTAGGGGCTACGAGCAGTACTTC
CASSLIRGYEQYF
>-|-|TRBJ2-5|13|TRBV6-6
TGTGCCAGCAGCAGACGACAGACAGAGACCCAGTACTTC
CASSRRQTETQYF
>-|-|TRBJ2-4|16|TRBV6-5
TGTGCCAGCAGTTACGCCGGGTCCACAGCCAAAAACATTCAGTACTTC
CASSYAGSTAKNIQYF
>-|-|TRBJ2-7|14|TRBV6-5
TGTGCCAGCAGTTACTCTGACAGGACCCCATCGTTGTACTTC
CASSYSDRTPSLYF
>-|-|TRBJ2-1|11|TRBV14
TGTGCCAGCATACCCGAGATCGGGCAGTTCTTC
CASIPEIGQFF
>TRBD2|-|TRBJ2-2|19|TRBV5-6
TGTGCCAGCAGCTGGAGGCCCCACGGCGGGAGGCCCGAGGGCGGGGAGCTGTTTTTT
CASSWRPHGGRPEGGELFF
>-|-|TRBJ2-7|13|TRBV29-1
TGCAGCGTGAGAGGCTTACCCTCCTACGAGCAGTACTTC
CSVRGLPSYEQYF
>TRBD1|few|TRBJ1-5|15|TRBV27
TGTGCCAGCAGAGGGACAGGGGATAGCAATCAGCCCCAGCATTTT
CASRGTGDSNQPQHF
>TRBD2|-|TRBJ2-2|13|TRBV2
TGTGCCAGCATTTGGGGAGGGCTCGGGGAGCTGTTTTTT
CASIWGGLGELFF
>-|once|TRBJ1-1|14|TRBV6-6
TGTGCCAGCAGTTATACGGACAGTAACACTGAAGCTTTCTTT
CASSYTDSNTEAFF
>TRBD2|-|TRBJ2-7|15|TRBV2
TGTGCCACGAAGGTTGGCGGGGGGCCCGGCTACGAGCAGTACTTC
CATKVGGGPGYEQYF
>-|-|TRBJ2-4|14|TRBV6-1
TGTGCCAGCAGGGACACATTAGCCAAAAACATTCAGTACTTC
CASRDTLAKNIQYF
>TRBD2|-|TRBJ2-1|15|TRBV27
TGTGCCAGCAGTCTATATCCGGGAGGGATCTATGAGCAGTTCTTC
CASSLYPGGIYEQFF
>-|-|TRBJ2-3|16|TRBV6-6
TGTGCCAGCAGACGGGACTCCCGGGGGAGCACAGATACGCAGTATTTT
CASRRDSRGSTDTQYF
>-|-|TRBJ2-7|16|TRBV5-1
TGCGCCAGCAGCTTGGCCGGTGACAGAGTGACCTACGAGCAGTACTTC
CASSLAGDRVTYEQYF
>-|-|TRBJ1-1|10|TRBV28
TGTGCGTCGCAAAGACATGAAGCTTTCTTT
CASQRHEAFF
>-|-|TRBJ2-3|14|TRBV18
TGTGCCAGCTCACCGGACTACAGCACAGATACGCAGTATTTT
CASSPDYSTDTQYF
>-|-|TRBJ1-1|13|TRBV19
TGTGCCAGTAGTATGTCAGGGGCCACTGAAGCTTTCTTT
CASSMSGATEAFF
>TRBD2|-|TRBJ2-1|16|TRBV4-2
TGTGCCAGCAGCCCCGAGACTAGCGGGAGGTTAAATGAGCAGTTCTTC
CASSPETSGRLNEQFF
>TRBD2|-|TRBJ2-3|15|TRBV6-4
TGTGCCAGCACCCTAGCGGGGTCCCCCACAGATACGCAGTATTTT
CASTLAGSPTDTQYF
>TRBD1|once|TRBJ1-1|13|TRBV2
TGTGCCAGCAGTACTACAGGGGCCACTGAAGCTTTCTTT
CASSTTGATEAFF
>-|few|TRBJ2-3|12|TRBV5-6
TGTGCCAGCAGCTTTCTAGCAGATACGCAGTATTTT
CASSFLADTQYF
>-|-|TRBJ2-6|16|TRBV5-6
TGTGCCAGCACCTTAATGGAGACCACTGGGGCCAACGTCCTGACTTTC
CASTLMETTGANVLTF
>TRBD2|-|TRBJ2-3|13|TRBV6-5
TGTGCCAGCAGGACTAGCGGCACAGATACGCAGTATTTT
CASRTSGTDTQYF
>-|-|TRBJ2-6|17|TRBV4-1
TGCGCCAGCAGCCAAGATCCCACGGGTGGGGGGGCCAACGTCCTGACTTTC
CASSQDPTGGGANVLTF
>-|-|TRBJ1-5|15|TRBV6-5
TGTGCCAGCAGTTACTCGGGGGACAACAATCAGCCCCAGCATTTT
CASSYSGDNNQPQHF